What follows is one T cell receptor (beta chain) and its context. The antigen is not known. Produced via immunoSEQ multiplex PCR; TCRdb's table is partial and in-frame only. The sample records 65,000 to 80,000 clones, around 77% being singletons. Subsequent to a culture period of under 11 days, CD4+ T cells were isolated. The record originates from a study of vaccination effects on CD4 cells after COVID-19. Whole-study context: Under the ViraFEST assay, PBMC were stimulated with viral peptide pools so that antigen-specific CD4+ T cells expanded. Sequencing was performed afterwards. Each well held a few million PBMC cultured with about 10 ug/ml peptides and approximately 11 IU/ml IL-2.

Trimming removed 4 bases from V and 7 bases from J, with 11 bases in between. CDR1 is MNHNY, CDR2 SVGAGI, per germline (reference sequence). The CDR3 has 14 amino acids. The study, taken as a whole, reports: Marked clonal contraction was seen late after vaccination (in both infection- and vaccine-induced clones). Within healthy vaccinees, only 1 of 255 vaccine-induced clones displayed cross-reactivity with common cold coronaviruses.

The sample in question was CD4+ T cells from PBMCs cultured without peptide, obtained before COVID-19 vaccination. The chain links TRBV6-6 to TRBJ1-6, with D tentatively TRBD1 (6 bases). The receptor was derived from a human donor who received a COVID-19 vaccine. The DNA for the CDR3 is TGTGCCAGCAGTTCCCTGGACAGAAATTCACCCCTCCACTTT. It yields the protein CASSSLDRNSPLHF.